This TCR beta chain is from a study of T cell responses to AZD1222 COVID-19 vaccine. Study-level results: Spike-wide coverage was observed for vaccine-associated CD4 TCRs, with dominant responses at 160-218 and 743-854. Per reports, nearly half of all spike-specific TCRs target regions that are unmutated in variants. In a largely white British group with more females than males, clonal diversity was possibly underestimated. Sampling captured repertoires only after the peak T cell response.

Sequencing was performed with immunoSEQ multiplex PCR; in TCRdb, only in-frame clones are kept and a portion is missing. Of about 140,000 clones listed, about nine tenths are singletons. About this clone: As yet, its antigen is unknown.

The CDR3 totals 14 residues. Germline CDR1 LGHDT, CDR2 YNNKEL (reference sequence). V lost 0 bases and J 3 bases, leaving 8 bases between the germline ends. The source is an adult in good health. The sequences come from peripheral blood, collected on day 0 of AZD1222 vaccination. This chain joins TRBV3-1 (or the pseudogene TRBV3-2) and TRBJ1-2; D is perhaps TRBD1 (5 bases). The CDR3 spells CASSQEGRDYGYTF. Here the CDR3 DNA reads TGTGCCAGCAGCCAAGAGGGCAGGGACTATGGCTACACCTTC.